These T cell receptor beta chains were read from a single sample in a study of CD8 T cells in ankylosing spondylitis. Using its own MiXCR run on the 5' RACE reads, TCRdb lists one record per CDR3 protein. This sample carries 700,000 to 1,000,000 distinct CDR3 sequences, 12% of them seen once, and the ten largest clones take under 0.6%. Sequenced material: blood, either unsorted or a sorted T cell fraction (not recorded which). Source of these receptors: a male donor with ankylosing spondylitis. Both conserved end residues are part of each CDR3. D genes are given only for firm matches. The size field is filled for only some rows; it gives once, few, many or a size class.

d_call: TRBD1
j_call: TRBJ1-2
v_call: TRBV9
clone_size: few
cdr3_nt: TGTGCCAGCACCACGGGACAGGGGGATTTGGACTACACCTTC
cdr3_aa: CASTTGQGDLDYTF

d_call: NA
j_call: TRBJ2-3
v_call: TRBV11-2
clone_size: NA
cdr3_nt: TGTGCCAGCAGCTCCCAACAGTCCGGTACGCAGTATTTT
cdr3_aa: CASSSQQSGTQYF

d_call: TRBD2
j_call: TRBJ2-3
v_call: TRBV20-1
clone_size: few
cdr3_nt: TGCAGTGCTCGGGAGGGGGTAACAGATACGCAGTATTTT
cdr3_aa: CSAREGVTDTQYF

d_call: NA
j_call: TRBJ1-3
v_call: TRBV3-1
clone_size: few
cdr3_nt: TGTGCCAGCAGCCAAGATTCAGGGGCTGGAAACACCATATATTTT
cdr3_aa: CASSQDSGAGNTIYF

d_call: NA
j_call: TRBJ1-1
v_call: TRBV20-1
clone_size: few
cdr3_nt: TGCAGTGCTAAGCTGGTTACGAACACTGAAGCTTTCTTT
cdr3_aa: CSAKLVTNTEAFF

d_call: NA
j_call: TRBJ2-5
v_call: TRBV6-5
clone_size: few
cdr3_nt: TGTGCCAGCAGGCCCCCCTGGGAGACCCAGTACTTC
cdr3_aa: CASRPPWETQYF

d_call: NA
j_call: TRBJ2-5
v_call: TRBV20-1
clone_size: NA
cdr3_nt: TGCAGTGCTAGAGGGCGCGGGATAGAGACCCAGTACTTC
cdr3_aa: CSARGRGIETQYF

d_call: NA
j_call: TRBJ1-1
v_call: TRBV15
clone_size: few
cdr3_nt: TGTGCCACCAGCAGAGATCCCCCCGCCAGGGGATCAAAACATGCGGTGAACACTGAAGCTTTCTTT
cdr3_aa: CATSRDPPARGSKHAVNTEAFF

d_call: NA
j_call: TRBJ2-1
v_call: TRBV27
clone_size: many
cdr3_nt: TGTGCCAGCAGACCTCAGGGGATCGGACGGGAGCAGTTCTTC
cdr3_aa: CASRPQGIGREQFF

d_call: NA
j_call: TRBJ2-2
v_call: TRBV10-3
clone_size: many
cdr3_nt: TGTGCCATCAAGACTGAAATAAACACCGGGGAGCTGTTTTTT
cdr3_aa: CAIKTEINTGELFF

d_call: TRBD1
j_call: TRBJ2-7
v_call: TRBV5-5
clone_size: few
cdr3_nt: TGTGCCAGCAGCTTAACGGGGACAGCTATCTACGAGCAGTACTTC
cdr3_aa: CASSLTGTAIYEQYF

d_call: NA
j_call: TRBJ1-5
v_call: TRBV2
clone_size: few
cdr3_nt: TGTGCCAGCAGTGAAGACAGGTATAGCAATCAGCCCCAGCATTTT
cdr3_aa: CASSEDRYSNQPQHF

d_call: TRBD2
j_call: TRBJ2-5
v_call: TRBV29-1
clone_size: few
cdr3_nt: TGCAGCGTTGTGATTGAAGGGAGGGAGTCCCAGTACTTC
cdr3_aa: CSVVIEGRESQYF

d_call: NA
j_call: TRBJ2-7
v_call: TRBV5-1
clone_size: many
cdr3_nt: TGCGCCAGCAGCTTTGGATCGGGGGAGCAGTACTTC
cdr3_aa: CASSFGSGEQYF

d_call: TRBD1
j_call: TRBJ2-1
v_call: TRBV16
clone_size: NA
cdr3_nt: TGTGCCAGCGCGACAGGGTATGGGCAACACAATGAGCAGTTCTTC
cdr3_aa: CASATGYGQHNEQFF

d_call: NA
j_call: TRBJ1-5
v_call: TRBV20-1
clone_size: few
cdr3_nt: TGCAGTGCTCAAACGGGAGCTAATCAGCCCCAGCATTTT
cdr3_aa: CSAQTGANQPQHF

d_call: NA
j_call: TRBJ2-7
v_call: TRBV6-5
clone_size: few
cdr3_nt: TGTGCCAGCAGTTTGACAGACGCCTATCACGAGCAGTACTTC
cdr3_aa: CASSLTDAYHEQYF

d_call: NA
j_call: TRBJ1-4
v_call: TRBV7-2
clone_size: many
cdr3_nt: TGTGCCAGCAGCTCGGGGGGCAGGAGAGGCGAAAAACTGTTTTTT
cdr3_aa: CASSSGGRRGEKLFF